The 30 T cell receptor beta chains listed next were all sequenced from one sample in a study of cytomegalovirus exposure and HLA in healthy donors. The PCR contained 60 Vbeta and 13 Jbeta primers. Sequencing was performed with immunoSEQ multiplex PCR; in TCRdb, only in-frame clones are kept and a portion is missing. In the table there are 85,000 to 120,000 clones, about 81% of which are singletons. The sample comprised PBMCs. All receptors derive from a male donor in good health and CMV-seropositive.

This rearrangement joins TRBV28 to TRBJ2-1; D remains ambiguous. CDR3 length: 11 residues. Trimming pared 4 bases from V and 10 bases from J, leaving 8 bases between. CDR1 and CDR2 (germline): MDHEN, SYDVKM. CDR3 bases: TGTGCCAGCAGTTCTCCCCGGGAGCAGTTCTTC. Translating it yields CASSSPREQFF.

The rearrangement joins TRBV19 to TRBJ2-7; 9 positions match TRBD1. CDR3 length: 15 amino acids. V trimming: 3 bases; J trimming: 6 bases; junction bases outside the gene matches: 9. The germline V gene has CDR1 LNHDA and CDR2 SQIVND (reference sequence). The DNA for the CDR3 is TGTGCCAGTAGTATGACAGGGGGTAGTCCCAGCGAGCAGTACTTC. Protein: CASSMTGGSPSEQYF.

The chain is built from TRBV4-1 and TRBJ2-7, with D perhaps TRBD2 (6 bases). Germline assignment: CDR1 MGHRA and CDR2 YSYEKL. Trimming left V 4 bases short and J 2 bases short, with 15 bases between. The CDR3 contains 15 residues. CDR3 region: CASSPGAGGAYEQYF. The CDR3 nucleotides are TGCGCCAGCAGCCCCGGGGCCGGGGGAGCCTACGAGCAGTACTTC.

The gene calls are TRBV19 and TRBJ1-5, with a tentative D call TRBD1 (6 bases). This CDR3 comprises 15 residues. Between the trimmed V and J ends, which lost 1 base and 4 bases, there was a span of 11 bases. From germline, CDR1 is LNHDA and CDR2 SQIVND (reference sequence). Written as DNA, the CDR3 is TGTGCCAGTAGTATAGCCGACAGGCAGAATCAGCCCCAGCATTTT. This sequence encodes CASSIADRQNQPQHF.

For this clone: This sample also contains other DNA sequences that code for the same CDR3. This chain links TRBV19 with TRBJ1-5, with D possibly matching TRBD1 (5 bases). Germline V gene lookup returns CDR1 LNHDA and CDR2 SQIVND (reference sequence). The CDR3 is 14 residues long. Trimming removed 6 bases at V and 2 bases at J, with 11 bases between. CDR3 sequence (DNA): TGTGCCAGTAGCATGGACACCGGCAATCAGCCCCAGCATTTT. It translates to CASSMDTGNQPQHF. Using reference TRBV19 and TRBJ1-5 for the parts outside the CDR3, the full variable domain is DGGITQSPKYLFRKEGQNVTLSCEQNLNHDAMYWYRQDPGQGLRLIYYSQIVNDFQKGDIAEGYSVSREKKESFPLTVTSAQKNPTAFYLCASSMDTGNQPQHFGDGTRLSIL.

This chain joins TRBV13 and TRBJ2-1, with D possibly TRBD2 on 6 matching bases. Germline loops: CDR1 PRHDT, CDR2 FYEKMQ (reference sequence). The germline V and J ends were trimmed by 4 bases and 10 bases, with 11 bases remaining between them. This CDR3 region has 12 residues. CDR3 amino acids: CASSSGTGEQFF. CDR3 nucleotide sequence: TGTGCCAGCAGCTCCGGGACTGGCGAGCAGTTCTTC.

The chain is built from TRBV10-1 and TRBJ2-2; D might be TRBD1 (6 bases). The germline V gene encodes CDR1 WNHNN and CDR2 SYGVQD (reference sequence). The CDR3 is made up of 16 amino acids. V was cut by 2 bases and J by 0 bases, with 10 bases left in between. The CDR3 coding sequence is TGCGCCAGCAGTGAGCACGACAGGACGAACACCGGGGAGCTGTTTTTT. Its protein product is CASSEHDRTNTGELFF.

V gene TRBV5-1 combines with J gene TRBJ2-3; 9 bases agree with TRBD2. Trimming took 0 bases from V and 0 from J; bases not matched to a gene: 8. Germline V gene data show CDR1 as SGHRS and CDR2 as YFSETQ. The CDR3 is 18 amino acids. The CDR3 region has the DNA TGCGCCAGCAGCTTGGCTCTAGCGGGAATGTCTAGCACAGATACGCAGTATTTT. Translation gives CASSLALAGMSSTDTQYF.

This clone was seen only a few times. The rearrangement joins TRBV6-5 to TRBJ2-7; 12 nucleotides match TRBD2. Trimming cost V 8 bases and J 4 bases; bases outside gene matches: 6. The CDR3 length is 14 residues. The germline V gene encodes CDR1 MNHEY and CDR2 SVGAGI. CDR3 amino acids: CASFRLAGDYEQYF. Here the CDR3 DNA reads TGTGCCAGCTTCAGACTAGCGGGGGATTACGAGCAGTACTTC.

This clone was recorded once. CDR3 region: CASSNSPPHPFF. DNA of the CDR3: TGTGCCAGCAGCAATAGCCCTCCTCACCCGTTCTTC. The chain recombines TRBV9 with TRBJ2-1; D remains ambiguous. The CDR3 contains 12 residues. Trimming stripped 4 bases from V and 15 bases from J, with 17 bases between. CDR1 and CDR2 from the germline V gene are SGDLS and YYNGEE.

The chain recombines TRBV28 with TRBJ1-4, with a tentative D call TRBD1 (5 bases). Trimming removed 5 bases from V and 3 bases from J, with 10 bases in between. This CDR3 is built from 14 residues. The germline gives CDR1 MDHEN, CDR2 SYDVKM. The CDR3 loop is CASSGAVPNEKLFF. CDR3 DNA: TGTGCCAGCAGTGGGGCCGTCCCTAATGAAAAACTGTTTTTT.

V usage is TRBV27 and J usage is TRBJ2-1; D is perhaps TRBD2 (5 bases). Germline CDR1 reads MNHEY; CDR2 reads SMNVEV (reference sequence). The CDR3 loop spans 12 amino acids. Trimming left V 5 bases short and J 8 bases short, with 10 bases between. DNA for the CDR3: TGTGCCAGCAGTACACTAGGCGATGAGCAGTTCTTC. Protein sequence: CASSTLGDEQFF.

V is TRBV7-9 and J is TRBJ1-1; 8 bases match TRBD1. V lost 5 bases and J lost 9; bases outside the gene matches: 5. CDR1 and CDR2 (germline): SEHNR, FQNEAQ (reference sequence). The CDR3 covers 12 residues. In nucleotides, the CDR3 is TGTGCCAGCAGCCAGACAGGGGATAAAGCTTTCTTT. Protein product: CASSQTGDKAFF. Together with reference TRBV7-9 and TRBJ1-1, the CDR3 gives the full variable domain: DTGVSQNPRHKITKRGQNVTFRCDPISEHNRLYWYRQTLGQGPEFLTYFQNEAQLEKSRLLSDRFSAERPKGSFSTLEIQRTEQGDSAMYLCASSQTGDKAFFGQGTRLTVV.

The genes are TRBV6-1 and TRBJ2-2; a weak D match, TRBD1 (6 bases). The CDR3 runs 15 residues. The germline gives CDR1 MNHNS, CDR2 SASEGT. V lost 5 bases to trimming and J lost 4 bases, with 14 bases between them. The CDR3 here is CASSSTGSFTGELFF. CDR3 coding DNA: TGTGCCAGCAGTTCAACAGGGAGTTTCACCGGGGAGCTGTTTTTT.

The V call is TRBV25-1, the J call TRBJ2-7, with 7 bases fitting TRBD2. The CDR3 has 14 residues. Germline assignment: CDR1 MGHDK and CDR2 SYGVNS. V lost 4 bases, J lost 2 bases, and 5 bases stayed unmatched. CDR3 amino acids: CASSVRDYTYEQYF. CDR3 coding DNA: TGTGCCAGCAGTGTCCGGGACTACACCTACGAGCAGTACTTC.

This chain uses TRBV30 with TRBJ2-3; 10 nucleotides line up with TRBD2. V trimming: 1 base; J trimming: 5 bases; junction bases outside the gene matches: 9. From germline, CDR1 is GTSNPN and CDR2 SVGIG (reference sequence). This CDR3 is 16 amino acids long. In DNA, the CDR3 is TGTGCCTGGAGTGGGGGTAGCGGGGGGAATCGAGATACGCAGTATTTT. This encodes CAWSGGSGGNRDTQYF.

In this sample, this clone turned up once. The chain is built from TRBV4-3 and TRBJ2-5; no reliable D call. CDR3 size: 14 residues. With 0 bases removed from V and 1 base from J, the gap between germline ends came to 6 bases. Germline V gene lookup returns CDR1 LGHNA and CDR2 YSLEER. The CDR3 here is CASSQDNSQETQYF. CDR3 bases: TGCGCCAGCAGCCAAGACAACAGCCAAGAGACCCAGTACTTC.

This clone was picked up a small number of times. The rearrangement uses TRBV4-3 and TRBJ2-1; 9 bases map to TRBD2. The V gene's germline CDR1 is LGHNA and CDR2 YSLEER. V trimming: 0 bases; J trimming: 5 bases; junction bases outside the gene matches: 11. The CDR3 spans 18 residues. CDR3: CASSQDPAAGGRHNEQFF. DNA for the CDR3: TGCGCCAGCAGCCAAGATCCAGCCGCGGGAGGGAGACACAATGAGCAGTTCTTC.

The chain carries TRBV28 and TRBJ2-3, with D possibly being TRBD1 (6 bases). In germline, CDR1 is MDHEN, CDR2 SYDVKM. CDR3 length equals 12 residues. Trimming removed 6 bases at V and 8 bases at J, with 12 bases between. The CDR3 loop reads CASRVTRGTQYF. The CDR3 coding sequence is TGTGCCAGCAGGGTAACCAGGGGTACGCAGTATTTT.

The chain's CDR3 is CASSLVGGLYNEQFF. CDR3 DNA sequence: TGCGCCAGCAGCTTGGTGGGGGGGTTATACAATGAGCAGTTCTTC. The chain couples TRBV5-1 to TRBJ2-1; 7 positions match TRBD2. The CDR3 covers 15 residues. Germline V gives CDR1 SGHRS, CDR2 YFSETQ. J lost 4 bases, V lost 0 bases, and 4 bases had no gene match.

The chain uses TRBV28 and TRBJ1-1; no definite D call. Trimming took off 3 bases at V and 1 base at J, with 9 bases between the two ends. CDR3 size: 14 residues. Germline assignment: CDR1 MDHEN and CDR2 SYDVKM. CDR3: CASSLLARNTEAFF. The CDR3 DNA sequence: TGTGCCAGCAGTTTGTTAGCCAGGAACACTGAAGCTTTCTTT.

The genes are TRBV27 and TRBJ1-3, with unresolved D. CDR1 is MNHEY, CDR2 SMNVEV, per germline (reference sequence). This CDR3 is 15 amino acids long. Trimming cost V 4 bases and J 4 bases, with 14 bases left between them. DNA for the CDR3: TGTGCCAGCAGTTCCGGGGATTATTTGGGAAACACCATATATTTT. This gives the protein CASSSGDYLGNTIYF.

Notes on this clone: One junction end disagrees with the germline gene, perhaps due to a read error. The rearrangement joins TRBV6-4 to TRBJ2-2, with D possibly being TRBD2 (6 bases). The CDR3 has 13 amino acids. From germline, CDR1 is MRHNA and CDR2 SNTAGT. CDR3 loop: CASSVENTGGLFF. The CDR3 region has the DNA TGTGCCAGCAGTGTGGAGAACACCGGGGGGCTGTTTTTT.

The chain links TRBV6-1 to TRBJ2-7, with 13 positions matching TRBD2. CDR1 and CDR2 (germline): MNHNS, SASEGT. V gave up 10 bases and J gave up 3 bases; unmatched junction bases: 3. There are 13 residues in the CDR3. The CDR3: CAIRTSGSYEQYF. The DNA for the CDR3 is TGTGCCATCCGGACTAGCGGGAGCTACGAGCAGTACTTC.

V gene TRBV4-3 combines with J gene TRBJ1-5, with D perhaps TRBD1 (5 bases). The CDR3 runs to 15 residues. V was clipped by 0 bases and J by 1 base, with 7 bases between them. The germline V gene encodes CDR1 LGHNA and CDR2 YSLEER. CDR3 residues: CASSQEGGSNQPQHF. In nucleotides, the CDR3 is TGCGCCAGCAGCCAAGAGGGGGGGAGCAATCAGCCCCAGCATTTT.

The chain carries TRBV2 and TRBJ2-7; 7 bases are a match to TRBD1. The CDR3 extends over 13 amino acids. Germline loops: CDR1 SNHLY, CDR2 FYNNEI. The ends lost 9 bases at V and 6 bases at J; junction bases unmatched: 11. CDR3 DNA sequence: TGTGCCAGTAAGAACCTACAGGGGCGCGAGCAGTACTTC. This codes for CASKNLQGREQYF.

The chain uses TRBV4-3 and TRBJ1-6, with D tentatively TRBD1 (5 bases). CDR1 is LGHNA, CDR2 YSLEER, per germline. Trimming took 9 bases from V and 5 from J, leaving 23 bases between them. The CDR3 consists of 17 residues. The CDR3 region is CASSKGDTYPDNSPLHF. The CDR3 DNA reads TGCGCCAGTTCCAAAGGGGATACCTACCCAGATAATTCACCCCTCCACTTT.

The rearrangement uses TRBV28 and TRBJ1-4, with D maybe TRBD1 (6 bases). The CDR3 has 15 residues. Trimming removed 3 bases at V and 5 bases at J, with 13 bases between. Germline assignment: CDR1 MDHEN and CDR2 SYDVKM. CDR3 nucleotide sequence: TGTGCCAGCAGTTTGGACTCTACAGGGAATGAAAAACTGTTTTTT. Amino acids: CASSLDSTGNEKLFF.

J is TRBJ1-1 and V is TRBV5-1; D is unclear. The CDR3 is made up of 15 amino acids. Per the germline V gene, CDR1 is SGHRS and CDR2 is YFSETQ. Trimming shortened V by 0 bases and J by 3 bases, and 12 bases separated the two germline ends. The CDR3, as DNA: TGCGCCAGCAGCTTGGGAGACTCGAGGGACACTGAAGCTTTCTTT. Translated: CASSLGDSRDTEAFF.

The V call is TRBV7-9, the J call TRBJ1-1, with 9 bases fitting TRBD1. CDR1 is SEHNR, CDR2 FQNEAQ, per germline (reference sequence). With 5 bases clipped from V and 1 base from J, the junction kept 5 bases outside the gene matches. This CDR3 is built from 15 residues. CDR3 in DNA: TGTGCCAGCAGCGAGGGACAGGGACGGAACACTGAAGCTTTCTTT. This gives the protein CASSEGQGRNTEAFF.